This T cell receptor beta chain was retrieved from a study of T-cell reconstitution after alpha-beta-depleted transplantation in children. The CDR3 is 14 residues long. V was trimmed by 3 bases and J by 9 bases, leaving 15 bases between them. In germline, CDR1 is LGHDT, CDR2 YNNKEL (reference sequence). Unique molecular identifiers were incorporated into the prepared TCRbeta library. Via MiXCR, TCRdb re-called the PCR reads, giving one row per CDR3 protein. The sample has about 340,000 distinct CDR3 sequences, about 9.4% seen once. The sequence was obtained from a human donor who donated a stem cell graft to a child with acute lymphoblastic leukemia. V is TRBV3-1 and J is TRBJ2-1; D may be TRBD2 (5 bases). This specimen was PBMCs from the stem cell graft donor, taken from the stem cell graft. The CDR3 region has the DNA TGTGCCAGCAGCCATTTTGGGAGAAAGAGTGAGCAGTTCTTC. Its protein is CASSHFGRKSEQFF.